This T cell receptor (beta chain) was profiled in a study of blood T cell repertoires in COVID-19. The table came from immunoSEQ multiplex PCR; TCRdb's copy has only in-frame clones and leaves some out. The sample records 250,000 or so clones, 85% being singletons. CDR1 and CDR2 from the germline V gene are SGHTA and FQGTGA. The CDR3 spans 16 residues. Trimming removed 3 bases from V and 5 bases from J; junction bases left unmatched: 9. This sequence joins TRBV7-3 and TRBJ2-1; 8 nucleotides match TRBD2. This receptor was identified in a woman in her fifties or sixties with active or convalescent COVID-19. The sequenced material came from peripheral blood. The CDR3 protein is CASSFHLDSGNNEQFF. CDR3 coding DNA: TGTGCCAGCAGCTTCCACTTAGATAGCGGGAACAATGAGCAGTTCTTC.